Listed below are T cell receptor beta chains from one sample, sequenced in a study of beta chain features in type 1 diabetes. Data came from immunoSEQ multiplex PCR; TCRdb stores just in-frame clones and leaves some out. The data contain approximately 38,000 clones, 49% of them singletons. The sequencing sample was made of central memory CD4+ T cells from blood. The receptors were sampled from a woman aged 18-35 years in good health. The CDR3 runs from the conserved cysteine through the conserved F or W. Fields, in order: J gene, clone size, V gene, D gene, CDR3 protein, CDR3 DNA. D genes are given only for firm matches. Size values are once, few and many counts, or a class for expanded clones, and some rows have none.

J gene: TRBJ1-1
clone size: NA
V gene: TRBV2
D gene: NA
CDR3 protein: CASSGHMNTEAFF
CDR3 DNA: TGTGCCAGCAGTGGGCATATGAACACTGAAGCTTTCTTT

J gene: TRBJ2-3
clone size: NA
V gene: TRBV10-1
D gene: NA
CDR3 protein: CASRRGTSTDTQYF
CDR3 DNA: TGCGCCAGCCGACGGGGGACTAGCACAGATACGCAGTATTTT

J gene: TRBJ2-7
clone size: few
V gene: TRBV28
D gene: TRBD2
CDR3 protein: CASSLFSGGAYEQYF
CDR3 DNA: TGTGCCAGCAGTTTATTCAGCGGGGGGGCTTACGAGCAGTACTTC

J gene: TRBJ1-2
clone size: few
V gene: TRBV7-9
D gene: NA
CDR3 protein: CASSLDYNNYGYTF
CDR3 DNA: TGTGCCAGCAGCTTAGACTACAATAACTATGGCTACACCTTC

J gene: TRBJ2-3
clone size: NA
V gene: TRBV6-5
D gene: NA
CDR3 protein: CASSYTGFNTDTQYF
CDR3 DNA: TGTGCCAGCAGTTACACAGGGTTTAACACAGATACGCAGTATTTT

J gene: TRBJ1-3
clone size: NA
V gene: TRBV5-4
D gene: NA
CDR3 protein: CASSIQGRTGNTIYF
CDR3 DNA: TGTGCCAGCAGCATACAGGGTCGAACAGGAAACACCATATATTTT

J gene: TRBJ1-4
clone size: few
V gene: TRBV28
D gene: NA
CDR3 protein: CASSLGGSGAREKLFF
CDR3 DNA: TGTGCCAGCAGTTTAGGAGGTTCCGGAGCCCGTGAGAAACTGTTTTTT

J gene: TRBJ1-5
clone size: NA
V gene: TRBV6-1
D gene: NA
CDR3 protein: CASSSDRNQPQHF
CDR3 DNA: TGTGCCAGCAGTAGCGACAGGAATCAGCCCCAGCATTTT

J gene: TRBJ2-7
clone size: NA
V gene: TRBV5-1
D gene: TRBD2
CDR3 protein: CASRRGAGTTAYEQYF
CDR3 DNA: TGCGCCAGCAGACGGGGCGCCGGGACTACAGCCTACGAGCAGTACTTC

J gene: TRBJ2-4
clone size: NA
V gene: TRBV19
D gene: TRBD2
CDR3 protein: CASRAGGIAKNIQYF
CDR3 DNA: TGTGCCAGTAGAGCGGGAGGTATAGCCAAAAACATTCAGTACTTC

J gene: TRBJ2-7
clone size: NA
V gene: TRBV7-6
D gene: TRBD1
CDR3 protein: CASSRTGTVAYEQYF
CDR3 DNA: TGTGCCAGCAGCCGAACCGGGACAGTGGCCTACGAGCAGTACTTC

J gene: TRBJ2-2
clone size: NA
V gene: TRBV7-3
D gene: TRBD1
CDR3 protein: CASRPTGNTGELFF
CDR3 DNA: TGTGCCAGCAGACCGACAGGGAATACGGGGGAGCTGTTTTTT

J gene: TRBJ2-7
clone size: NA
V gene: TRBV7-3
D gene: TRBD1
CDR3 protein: CASSSTTGDGEQYF
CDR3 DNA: TGTGCCAGCAGCTCGACGACAGGGGACGGCGAGCAGTACTTC

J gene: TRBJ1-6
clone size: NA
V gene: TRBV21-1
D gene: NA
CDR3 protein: CASSPHHGDSYNSPLHF
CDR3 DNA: TGTGCCAGCAGCCCCCATCATGGGGACAGCTATAATTCCCCCCTCCACTTT

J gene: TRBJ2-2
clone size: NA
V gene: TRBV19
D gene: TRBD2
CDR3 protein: CASSIQGPNGLAGGTGELFF
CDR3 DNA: TGTGCCAGTAGTATCCAAGGACCAAACGGGCTAGCGGGGGGCACCGGGGAGCTGTTTTTT

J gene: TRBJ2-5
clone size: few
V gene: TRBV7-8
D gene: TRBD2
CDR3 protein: CASSSAGGRVETQYF
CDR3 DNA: TGTGCCAGCAGCTCAGCGGGAGGGAGGGTAGAGACCCAGTACTTC

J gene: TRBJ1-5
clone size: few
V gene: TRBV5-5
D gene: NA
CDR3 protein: CASSPEVDIYGNQPQHF
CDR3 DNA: TGTGCCAGCAGCCCCGAAGTGGACATTTACGGCAATCAGCCCCAGCATTTT

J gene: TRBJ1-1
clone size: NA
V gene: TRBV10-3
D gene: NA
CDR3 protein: CAIRTTAEAFF
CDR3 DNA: TGTGCCATCAGGACTACCGCCGAAGCTTTCTTT

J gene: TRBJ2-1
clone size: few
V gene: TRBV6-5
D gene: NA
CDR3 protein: CASSYKGQDDNEQFF
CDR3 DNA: TGTGCCAGCAGTTACAAAGGCCAGGATGACAATGAGCAGTTCTTC

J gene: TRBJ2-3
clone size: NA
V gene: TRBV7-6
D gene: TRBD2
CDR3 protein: CASSPRRGGTSTDTQYF
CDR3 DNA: TGTGCCAGCAGCCCACGTCGCGGGGGTACTAGCACAGATACGCAGTATTTT

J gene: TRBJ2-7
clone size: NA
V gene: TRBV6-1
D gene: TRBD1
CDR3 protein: CASRKTGIFDEQYF
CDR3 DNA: TGTGCCAGCAGAAAGACAGGGATCTTCGACGAGCAGTACTTC

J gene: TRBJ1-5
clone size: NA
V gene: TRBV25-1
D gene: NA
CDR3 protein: CASSEGGRSNQPQHF
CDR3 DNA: TGTGCCAGCAGTGAGGGGGGACGGAGCAATCAGCCCCAGCATTTT

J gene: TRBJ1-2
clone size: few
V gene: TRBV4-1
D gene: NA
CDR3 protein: CASSPTTNRVNYGYTF
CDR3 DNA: TGCGCCAGCAGCCCAACGACTAACAGGGTTAACTATGGCTACACCTTC

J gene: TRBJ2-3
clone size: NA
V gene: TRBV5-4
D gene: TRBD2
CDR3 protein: CASSLKASGRMDTQYF
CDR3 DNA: TGTGCCAGCAGCTTGAAGGCTAGCGGGAGAATGGATACGCAGTATTTT

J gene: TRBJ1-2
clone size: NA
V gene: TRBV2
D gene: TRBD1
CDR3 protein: CASTDDRAPNYGYTF
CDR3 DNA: TGTGCCAGCACCGACGACAGGGCCCCAAACTATGGCTACACCTTC

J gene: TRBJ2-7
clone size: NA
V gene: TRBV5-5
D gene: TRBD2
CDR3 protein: CASSPSGRASDEQYF
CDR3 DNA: TGTGCCAGCAGCCCTAGCGGGAGGGCCTCGGACGAGCAGTACTTC

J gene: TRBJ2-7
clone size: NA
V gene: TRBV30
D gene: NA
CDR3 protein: CAWSRGSSYEQYF
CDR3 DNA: TGTGCCTGGAGTAGAGGGAGTTCCTACGAGCAGTACTTC

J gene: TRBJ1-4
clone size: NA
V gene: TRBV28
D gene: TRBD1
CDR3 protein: CASSRPGTAEGEKLFF
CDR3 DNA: TGTGCCAGCAGCCGCCCGGGGACAGCCGAGGGTGAAAAACTGTTTTTT

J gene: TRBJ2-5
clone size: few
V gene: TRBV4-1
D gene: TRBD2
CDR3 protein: CASSQPGGRQETQYF
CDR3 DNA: TGCGCCAGCAGCCAACCGGGGGGGCGACAAGAGACCCAGTACTTC

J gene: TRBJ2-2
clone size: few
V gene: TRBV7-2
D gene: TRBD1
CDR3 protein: CATGRGTVYNGPNTGELFF
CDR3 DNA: TGTGCCACGGGACGTGGGACAGTTTATAATGGCCCGAACACCGGGGAGCTGTTTTTT

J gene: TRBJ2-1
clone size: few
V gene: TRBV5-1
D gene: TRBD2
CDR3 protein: CASSLGPLAGGRNEQFF
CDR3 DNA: TGCGCCAGCAGCTTGGGACCTCTCGCGGGAGGTCGGAATGAGCAGTTCTTC

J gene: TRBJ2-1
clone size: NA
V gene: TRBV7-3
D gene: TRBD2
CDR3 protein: CASSPGSGGEQFF
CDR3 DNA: TGTGCCAGCAGCCCCGGGTCGGGGGGGGAGCAGTTCTTC

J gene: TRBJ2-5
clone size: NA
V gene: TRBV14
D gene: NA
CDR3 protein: CASSPRVSTFTQETQYF
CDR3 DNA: TGTGCCAGCAGCCCCAGGGTATCGACTTTTACCCAAGAGACCCAGTACTTC

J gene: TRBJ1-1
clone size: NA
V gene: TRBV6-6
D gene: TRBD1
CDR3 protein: CASSTPQGARTEAFF
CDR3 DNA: TGTGCCAGCAGTACCCCTCAGGGGGCGCGCACTGAAGCTTTCTTT

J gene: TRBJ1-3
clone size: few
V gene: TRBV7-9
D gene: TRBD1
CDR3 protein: CASSLVRDSSGNTIYF
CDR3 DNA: TGTGCCAGCAGCTTAGTACGGGACAGCTCTGGAAACACCATATATTTT

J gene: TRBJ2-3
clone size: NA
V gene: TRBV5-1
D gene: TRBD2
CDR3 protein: CASSLGGLETQYF
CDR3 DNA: TGCGCCAGCAGCTTAGGAGGACTAGAGACGCAGTATTTT

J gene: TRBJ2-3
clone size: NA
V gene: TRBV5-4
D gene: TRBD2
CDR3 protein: CASSRASGGPSGTHTQYF
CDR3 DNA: TGTGCCAGCAGCCGTGCTAGCGGGGGGCCTTCGGGCACACATACGCAGTATTTT

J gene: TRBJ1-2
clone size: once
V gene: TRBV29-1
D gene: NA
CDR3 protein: CSVPNGGRNYGYTF
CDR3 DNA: TGCAGCGTCCCTAACGGAGGGAGGAACTATGGCTACACCTTC

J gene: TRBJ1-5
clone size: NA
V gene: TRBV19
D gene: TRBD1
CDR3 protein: CASNHRTGNNQPQHF
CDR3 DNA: TGTGCCAGTAACCACCGGACAGGGAACAATCAGCCCCAGCATTTT

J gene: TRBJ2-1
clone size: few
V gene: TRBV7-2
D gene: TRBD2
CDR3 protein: CASSLATSGPYNEQFF
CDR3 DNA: TGTGCCAGCAGCTTAGCAACTAGCGGCCCCTACAATGAGCAGTTCTTC

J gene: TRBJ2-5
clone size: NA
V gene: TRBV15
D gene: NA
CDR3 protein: CATSRSPGQVVGMETQYF
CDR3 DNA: TGTGCCACCAGCAGAAGCCCGGGACAAGTGGTGGGTATGGAGACCCAGTACTTC

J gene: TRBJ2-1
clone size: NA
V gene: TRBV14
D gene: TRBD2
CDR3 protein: CASSQVTSGRSSSYNEQFF
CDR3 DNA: TGTGCCAGCAGCCAAGTTACCAGCGGGAGGTCAAGCTCCTACAATGAGCAGTTCTTC

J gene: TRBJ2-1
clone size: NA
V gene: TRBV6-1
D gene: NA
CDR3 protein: CASIPDRSYNEQFF
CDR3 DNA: TGTGCCAGCATTCCGGACAGATCCTACAATGAGCAGTTCTTC

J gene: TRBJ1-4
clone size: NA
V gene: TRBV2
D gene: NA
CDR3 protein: CASSEGNRGKLFF
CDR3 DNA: TGTGCCAGCAGTGAAGGGAATAGAGGAAAACTGTTTTTT

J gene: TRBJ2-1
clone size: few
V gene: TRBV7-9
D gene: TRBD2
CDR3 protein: CASSLGLAGTIYNEQFF
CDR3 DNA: TGTGCCAGCAGCTTAGGACTAGCGGGGACAATCTACAATGAGCAGTTCTTC

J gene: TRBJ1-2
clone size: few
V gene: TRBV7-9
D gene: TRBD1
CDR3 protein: CASSLFAGGGANYGYTF
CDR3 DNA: TGTGCCAGCAGCTTATTTGCAGGGGGCGGAGCTAACTATGGCTACACCTTC

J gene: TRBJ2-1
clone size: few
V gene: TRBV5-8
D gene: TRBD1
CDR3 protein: CASSLGQGPPNEQFF
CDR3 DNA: TGTGCCAGCAGCTTGGGACAGGGCCCTCCCAATGAGCAGTTCTTC

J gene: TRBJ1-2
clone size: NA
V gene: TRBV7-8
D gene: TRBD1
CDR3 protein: CASSLGRTGPNYGYTF
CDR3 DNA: TGTGCCAGCAGCTTAGGGAGGACAGGGCCAAACTATGGCTACACCTTC

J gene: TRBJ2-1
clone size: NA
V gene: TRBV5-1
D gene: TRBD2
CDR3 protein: CASRIAGANNEQFF
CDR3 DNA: TGCGCCAGCAGAATAGCGGGAGCCAACAATGAGCAGTTCTTC

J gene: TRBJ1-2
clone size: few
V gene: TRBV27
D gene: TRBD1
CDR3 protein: CASSSQGARGYTF
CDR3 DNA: TGTGCCAGCAGTTCCCAGGGGGCAAGGGGCTACACCTTC

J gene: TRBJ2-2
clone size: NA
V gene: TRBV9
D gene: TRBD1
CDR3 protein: CASSVGSGGGGELFF
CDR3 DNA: TGTGCCAGCAGCGTAGGGTCAGGGGGTGGCGGGGAGCTGTTTTTT

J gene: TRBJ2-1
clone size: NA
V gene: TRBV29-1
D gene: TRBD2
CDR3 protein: CSVEDPNRTSGANHLNEQFF
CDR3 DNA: TGCAGCGTTGAAGATCCGAACAGGACTAGCGGGGCTAACCACCTCAATGAGCAGTTCTTC